This T cell receptor beta chain was sequenced for a study of patients and donors after allogeneic stem cell transplantation. TCRdb reanalysed the RT-PCR reads using MiXCR and keeps one entry per CDR3 protein. The table has 95,000 to 120,000 distinct CDR3 sequences, roughly 35% seen once; the top ten hold around 30%. Per germline, CDR1 LGHNA and CDR2 YSLEER. CDR3 length: 15 amino acids. The V and J ends lost 1 base and 1 base respectively, with 7 bases between them. The sequenced sample was blood, either unsorted or a sorted T cell fraction (not recorded which). This TCR derives from a human donor who was either an allogeneic HSCT recipient or a stem cell or donor lymphocyte infusion donor (not recorded which). It is not recorded whose cells these are; they may come from a transplant donor. The chain is built from TRBV4-3 and TRBJ1-4; no clear D. The CDR3 DNA reads as TGCGCCAGCAGCCAAGGGTGGGGAACTAATGAAAAACTGTTTTTT. Its translation: CASSQGWGTNEKLFF.